One T cell receptor beta chain is described in this entry. The data were taken from a study of glioma-infiltrating T cells after dendritic cell vaccination. Assay: immunoSEQ multiplex PCR; the TCRdb copy retains only in-frame clones and omits some. Found here are about 92,000 clones, 85% to 90% of them singletons; the top ten hold more than 15%. The CDR3 length is 18 residues. J gave up 4 bases and V 1 base, and 13 bases lay outside the gene matches. Germline CDR1 reads MNHEY; CDR2 reads SMNVEV (reference sequence). The sequencing used blood, collected before dendritic cell vaccination. The chain employs TRBV27 and TRBJ2-3; the match to TRBD2 covers 8 bases. The TCR was taken from a human donor with glioblastoma. In nucleotides, the CDR3 is TGTGCCAGCAGTTTATACGGGGCCGGGGGGGCCCTGGCAGATACGCAGTATTTT. This translates into CASSLYGAGGALADTQYF.